The 9 T cell receptor beta chains below were found in one sample sequenced in a study of early T cells in non-severe SARS-CoV-2 infection. TCRdb passed the 5' RACE reads through MiXCR, listing each CDR3 protein once. Of tens of thousands of distinct CDR3 sequences listed, 5.3% were seen once; the top ten hold 3.5% to 5%. Sample: whole blood. These receptors all stem from an adult who was a healthcare worker with PCR-confirmed SARS-CoV-2 infection or an uninfected control (not recorded which).

A word on this clonotype: This may arise from a read error, as a much more abundant clone is one base away. This CDR3 fails to terminate in the conserved phenylalanine or tryptophan, so it likely reflects a read error. This sequence joins TRBV20-1 and TRBJ2-1; D could derive from TRBD1 or TRBD2 (5 bases each). The germline V gene encodes CDR1 DFQATT and CDR2 SNEGSKA (reference sequence). This CDR3 is built from 16 residues. Trimming removed 4 bases from V and 0 bases from J, with 16 bases in between. The CDR3 bases are TGCAGTGCTACTAAATCGAGGGGTTTCTCCTACAATGAGCAGTTCCTC. Its protein is CSATKSRGFSYNEQFL.

The chain has TRBV19 and TRBJ2-7, with D perhaps matching TRBD2 (7 bases). V dropped 6 bases and J dropped 9 bases, with 15 bases sitting between them. CDR1 is LNHDA, CDR2 SQIVND, per germline (reference sequence). The CDR3 contains 12 residues. CDR3: CASSRGAGGQYF. CDR3 nucleotides: TGTGCCAGTAGCCGGGGGGCAGGCGGGCAGTACTTC.

The chain links TRBV6-2 or TRBV6-3 to TRBJ1-1; no reliable D call. The CDR3 contains 11 residues. Germline loops: CDR1 MNHEY, CDR2 SVGEGT. V lost 7 bases to trimming and J lost 7 bases, with 10 bases between them. CDR3: CASTNAIEAFF. The CDR3 coding sequence is TGTGCCAGCACCAACGCGATTGAAGCTTTCTTT.

This clonotype was counted at least ten times. CDR3 sequence (DNA): TGTGCCAGCAGACCGACAGGAGGGCGAAACATTCAGTACTTC. This translates into CASRPTGGRNIQYF. The J gene is TRBJ2-4, the V gene TRBV3-1, with D possibly being TRBD1 or TRBD2 (6 bases each). The CDR3 is made up of 14 amino acids. Trimming pared 6 bases from V and 6 bases from J, leaving 15 bases between. The V gene's germline CDR1 is LGHDT and CDR2 YNNKEL (reference sequence).

This clonotype was found a few times. The chain recombines TRBV28 with TRBJ1-2; D may be TRBD1 (5 bases). V lost 8 bases to trimming and J lost 4 bases, with 20 bases between them. The CDR3 length is 15 residues. CDR1 and CDR2 (germline): MDHEN, SYDVKM. CDR3 coding DNA: TGTGCCAGCCGACAAGGCTCGGGGGACGGCTATGGCTACACCTTC. The encoded protein is CASRQGSGDGYGYTF.

The chain is built from TRBV5-6 and TRBJ2-7, with D perhaps matching TRBD1 or TRBD2 (5 bases each). Germline CDR1 reads SGHDT; CDR2 reads YYEEEE. This CDR3 is built from 15 residues. The V gene lost 4 bases and the J gene lost 0 bases, with 14 bases spanning the gap. CDR3 sequence reads: CASSPPGPASYEQYF. CDR3 in DNA: TGTGCCAGCAGCCCTCCGGGACCCGCCTCCTACGAGCAGTACTTC.

This clonotype was observed many times. The rearrangement links TRBV27 to TRBJ2-1; D is unclear. Germline V gene data show CDR1 as MNHEY and CDR2 as SMNVEV (reference sequence). Trimming removed 0 bases at V and 4 bases at J, with 4 bases between. The CDR3 has 13 amino acids. CDR3 nucleotide sequence: TGTGCCAGCAGTTTATCAAGGTACAATGAGCAGTTCTTC. This codes for CASSLSRYNEQFF.

This clonotype has more than one count but fewer than ten. The J gene is TRBJ1-3, the V gene TRBV16; 7 nucleotides match TRBD1. From germline, CDR1 is KGHSY and CDR2 FQNENV. CDR3 length equals 15 residues. Germline trimming cut 0 bases from V and 1 base from J; bases unmatched to any gene: 0. The CDR3 region is CASSQSRGSGNTIYF. CDR3 coding DNA: TGTGCCAGCAGCCAATCCAGGGGGTCTGGAAACACCATATATTTT.

In its sample, this clonotype was seen many times. J is TRBJ2-7 and V is TRBV27; 8 bases fit TRBD1. Germline V lookup: CDR1 MNHEY, CDR2 SMNVEV (reference sequence). CDR3 length equals 15 residues. J was trimmed by 1 base and V by 4 bases; bases with no gene match: 6. The CDR3 DNA is TGTGCCAGCAGTTGGGGGACAGGTCCTTCCTACGAGCAGTACTTC. This encodes CASSWGTGPSYEQYF.